Listed here are 26 T cell receptor beta chains from one sample, sequenced in a study of T cell changes during pregnancy in multiple sclerosis. Measured with immunoSEQ multiplex PCR; TCRdb has only the in-frame clones, and not every one. This table has tens of thousands of clones, 85% to 95% appearing once. The source material was peripheral blood, sampled in the third trimester of pregnancy. The receptor source for this set is a female donor with multiple sclerosis, enrolled in a pregnancy study.

In this sample, this clone turned up once. This chain joins TRBV28 and TRBJ1-5; possible D gene TRBD1, 6 bases. V shed 4 bases and J shed 0 bases, with 25 bases lying between them. The CDR3 is made up of 20 amino acids. The germline CDR1 and CDR2 sequences are MDHEN and SYDVKM. CDR3 DNA sequence: TGTGCCAGCAGTTCAGCGGCACAGGGCGTCGGGGTCGATAGCAATCAGCCCCAGCATTTT. Protein: CASSSAAQGVGVDSNQPQHF.

The chain joins TRBV28 to TRBJ1-5, with D perhaps matching TRBD1 (6 bases). CDR1 and CDR2 (germline): MDHEN, SYDVKM. V lost 5 bases, J lost 4 bases, and 15 bases lay in between. This CDR3 spans 15 amino acids. The CDR3 loop is CASSNSGTRNQPQHF. The CDR3 coding sequence is TGTGCCAGCAGTAACTCCGGGACACGAAATCAGCCCCAGCATTTT.

The chain joins TRBV11-3 to TRBJ2-1; the match to TRBD2 covers 8 bases. CDR1 and CDR2 (germline): SGHNT, YENEEA. J was trimmed by 8 bases and V by 6 bases; bases with no gene match: 12. The CDR3 runs 15 residues. The CDR3 protein is CASSFREGPTDEQFF. In DNA form, the CDR3 reads TGTGCCAGCAGTTTTCGGGAGGGCCCGACCGATGAGCAGTTCTTC.

This chain connects TRBV28 to TRBJ2-1; 9 bases map to TRBD2. After removal of 6 bases from V and 3 bases from J, the junction contained 6 bases not matched to a gene. Germline V lookup: CDR1 MDHEN, CDR2 SYDVKM. The CDR3 covers 15 residues. This chain's CDR3 is CASSLASGNYNEQFF. The CDR3 bases are TGTGCCAGCAGCTTGGCTAGCGGGAACTACAATGAGCAGTTCTTC.

The V gene is TRBV14, the J gene TRBJ1-2; D is unresolved. Trimming removed 0 bases from V and 8 bases from J, with 13 bases in between. This CDR3 spans 14 amino acids. Germline V gene lookup returns CDR1 SGHDN and CDR2 FVKESK. For the CDR3, the DNA is TGTGCCAGCAGCCAAGAGGTGAGAGGTGACGGCTACACCTTC. It specifies CASSQEVRGDGYTF.

The chain links TRBV7-9 to TRBJ1-1, with D hard to call. V gave up 5 bases and J gave up 0 bases, with 4 bases separating them. This CDR3 is built from 12 residues. Germline CDR1 and CDR2: SEHNR and FQNEAQ (reference sequence). The CDR3 sequence: CASSLMNTEAFF. DNA for the CDR3: TGTGCCAGCAGCCTTATGAACACTGAAGCTTTCTTT.

The count of this clone is one. J is TRBJ2-5 and V is TRBV11-3; D may be TRBD2 (5 bases). Germline assignment: CDR1 SGHNT and CDR2 YENEEA. The CDR3 length is 14 residues. V shed 1 base and J shed 5 bases, with 11 bases lying between them. The CDR3 DNA sequence: TGTGCCAGCAGCTTAGGTGTAAGGGAGGAGACCCAGTACTTC. Translating gives CASSLGVREETQYF.

The V gene is TRBV9, the J gene TRBJ2-3; possibly TRBD1 for D (7 bases). Germline V gene data show CDR1 as SGDLS and CDR2 as YYNGEE. The CDR3 runs 17 residues. The V gene lost 0 bases and the J gene lost 4 bases, with 18 bases spanning the gap. The CDR3 spells CASSVDFGDREADTQYF. In DNA form, the CDR3 reads TGTGCCAGCAGCGTAGACTTTGGAGACAGGGAGGCAGATACGCAGTATTTT.

The chain couples TRBV6-5 to TRBJ2-7; perhaps TRBD1 as D (6 bases). CDR3 length: 11 residues. V was trimmed by 2 bases and J by 7 bases, leaving 6 bases between them. The germline CDR1 and CDR2 sequences are MNHEY and SVGAGI. CDR3 loop: CASSYRGEQYF. The CDR3 DNA follows: TGTGCCAGCAGTTACAGGGGGGAGCAGTACTTC.

The chain combines TRBV27 with TRBJ2-2, with 8 bases that match TRBD2. CDR3 length equals 17 residues. V was pared by 3 bases and J by 0 bases, with 6 bases of the junction left unmatched. From germline, CDR1 is MNHEY and CDR2 SMNVEV (reference sequence). This chain's CDR3 is CASSLGGRWANTGELFF. DNA of the CDR3: TGTGCCAGCAGTTTGGGCGGGAGGTGGGCGAACACCGGGGAGCTGTTTTTT.

The CDR3 DNA reads TGTGCCAGCTTGATCCAGGCTACAAGCAATCAGCCCCAGCATTTT. It is translated as CASLIQATSNQPQHF. The genes are TRBV6-1 and TRBJ1-5; D remains unclear. The germline CDR1 and CDR2 sequences are MNHNS and SASEGT. CDR3 length: 15 residues. The V end was cut by 8 bases, the J end by 1 base, with 15 bases between.

This chain links TRBV11-3 with TRBJ2-3; possibly TRBD2 for D (6 bases). Germline loops: CDR1 SGHNT, CDR2 YENEEA. The length of the CDR3 is 14 residues. V gave up 4 bases and J gave up 2 bases, with 10 bases separating them. The CDR3 DNA is TGTGCCAGCAGCTCGGGACTTGCCACAGATACGCAGTATTTT. Translation gives CASSSGLATDTQYF.

This rearrangement joins TRBV7-9 to TRBJ2-1; 8 bases align to TRBD2. In germline, CDR1 is SEHNR, CDR2 FQNEAQ (reference sequence). V shed 0 bases, J shed 15 bases, and the junction held 16 bases outside the gene matches. The CDR3 loop spans 16 amino acids. DNA of the CDR3: TGTGCCAGCAGCTTAGCTCTTTCGGGTAGCGGGAAGAAAGTGTTCTTC. Translation gives CASSLALSGSGKKVFF.

This chain joins TRBV29-1 and TRBJ2-1, with 8 bases identical to TRBD2. Unmatched junction bases numbered 4, after V lost 1 base and J lost 2 bases. Germline V gene lookup returns CDR1 SQVTM and CDR2 ANQGSEA. The CDR3 totals 15 residues. The CDR3, as DNA: TGCAGCGTTGAAGGAACTAGCGGTGCCTACAATGAGCAGTTCTTC. It is translated as CSVEGTSGAYNEQFF.

The count of this clone is one. The V call is TRBV7-6, the J call TRBJ2-7; TRBD2 matches at 11 bases. Germline CDR1 SGHVS, CDR2 FNYEAQ. The ends lost 1 base at V and 7 bases at J; junction bases unmatched: 9. This CDR3 is 16 amino acids long. The CDR3 here is CASSLVTSGGPGEQYF. The CDR3 nucleotides are TGTGCCAGCAGCTTAGTTACTAGCGGGGGCCCGGGGGAGCAGTACTTC.

The chain employs TRBV7-3 and TRBJ2-2; TRBD2 agrees at 13 bases. The CDR3 is made up of 20 amino acids. Germline V gene lookup returns CDR1 SGHTA and CDR2 FQGTGA. V lost 4 bases, J lost 0 bases, and 11 bases stayed unmatched. The CDR3 DNA follows: TGTGCCAGCAGCTCGCTCCCACGACTAGCGGGGGGATCGAACACCGGGGAGCTGTTTTTT. This gives the protein CASSSLPRLAGGSNTGELFF.

The chain couples TRBV25-1 to TRBJ2-7; no firm D call. CDR1 MGHDK and CDR2 SYGVNS come from the germline V gene. V lost 1 base and J lost 5, with 6 bases in between. This CDR3 region has 12 residues. CDR3 sequence (DNA): TGTGCCAGCAGTGAATTTATCCACGAGCAGTACTTC. This gives the protein CASSEFIHEQYF.

The gene calls are TRBV9 and TRBJ2-5; TRBD2 matches 7 bases. V trimming: 4 bases; J trimming: 3 bases; junction bases outside the gene matches: 6. This CDR3 spans 14 amino acids. CDR1 and CDR2 from the germline V gene are SGDLS and YYNGEE. The CDR3 DNA reads TGTGCCAGCAGCCCCACTAGCGTGAAAGAGACCCAGTACTTC. It yields the protein CASSPTSVKETQYF.

This chain uses TRBV5-1 with TRBJ1-1, with 9 bases identical to TRBD1. There are 15 residues in the CDR3. Germline assignment: CDR1 SGHRS and CDR2 YFSETQ. The V and J ends lost 0 bases and 3 bases, in that order; junction bases with no gene match: 3. In DNA form, the CDR3 reads TGCGCCAGCAGCTTGGGACAGGGGGATGACACTGAAGCTTTCTTT. It yields the protein CASSLGQGDDTEAFF.

This sequence joins TRBV15 and TRBJ1-3, with a possible D match to TRBD1 (5 bases). Trimming stripped 2 bases from V and 2 bases from J, with 10 bases between. Looked up from germline, CDR1 is LNHNV and CDR2 is YYDKDF (reference sequence). The CDR3 runs 15 residues. CDR3: CATSRTREPGNTIYF. The CDR3 coding sequence is TGTGCCACCAGCAGAACCAGGGAACCTGGAAACACCATATATTTT.

The CDR3 protein is CASSEYRGQGGDTDTQYF. The DNA for the CDR3 is TGTGCCAGCAGTGAATATAGGGGACAGGGTGGTGACACAGATACGCAGTATTTT. This sequence joins TRBV25-1 and TRBJ2-3; 9 positions match TRBD1. This CDR3 comprises 18 residues. In germline, CDR1 is MGHDK, CDR2 SYGVNS. The V gene end was trimmed by 0 bases and the J gene end by 2 bases; junction bases not matched to a gene: 9.

The chain employs TRBV27 and TRBJ2-1, with TRBD2 as a possible D gene (5 bases). Germline-derived CDR1 and CDR2 are MNHEY and SMNVEV (reference sequence). Trimming stripped 4 bases from V and 0 bases from J, with 16 bases between. The CDR3 loop spans 17 amino acids. CDR3: CASSSQKLATSYNEQFF. DNA for the CDR3: TGTGCCAGCAGTTCCCAAAAGTTAGCGACCTCCTACAATGAGCAGTTCTTC.

V is TRBV7-6 and J is TRBJ2-7; no firm D call. Germline lookup yields CDR1 SGHVS and CDR2 FNYEAQ. The ends were cut back, 5 bases at V and 0 bases at J, with 8 bases in the middle. The length of the CDR3 is 13 residues. CDR3 loop: CASSISSSYEQYF. CDR3 in DNA: TGTGCCAGCAGCATCTCTAGCTCCTACGAGCAGTACTTC.

The CDR3 DNA reads TGTGCCAGCAGCTCTGCGGGAGGTACGTCCTACGAGCAGTACTTC. Its translation: CASSSAGGTSYEQYF. V usage is TRBV7-8 and J usage is TRBJ2-7, with TRBD2 matching over 8 bases. Unmatched junction bases numbered 6, after V lost 4 bases and J lost 1 base. This CDR3 is 15 amino acids long. Germline CDR1 reads SGHVS; CDR2 reads FQNEAQ.

The chain has TRBV19 and TRBJ2-1; the match to TRBD2 covers 10 bases. CDR1 and CDR2 from the germline V gene are LNHDA and SQIVND (reference sequence). The CDR3 length is 17 residues. J lost 0 bases, V lost 7 bases, and 9 bases had no gene match. CDR3 amino acids: CASTLTSGLSSYNEQFF. The CDR3 DNA sequence: TGTGCCAGTACCCTGACTAGCGGGTTGAGCTCCTACAATGAGCAGTTCTTC.

The CDR3 DNA follows: TGTGCCAGCAGGGAAGACAGGGCGGGCACAGATACGCAGTATTTT. Protein sequence: CASREDRAGTDTQYF. This sequence joins TRBV7-8 and TRBJ2-3; 7 bases are shared with TRBD1. Germline-derived CDR1 and CDR2 are SGHVS and FQNEAQ. Unmatched junction bases numbered 7, after V lost 6 bases and J lost 1 base. This CDR3 is 15 amino acids long.